A selection of T cell receptor beta chains follows, all from one sample in a study of cytomegalovirus exposure and HLA in healthy donors. Sequenced by immunoSEQ multiplex PCR; TCRdb stores in-frame clones only, minus some. The sample records 100,000 to 150,000 clones, approximately 80% being singletons. Sequenced: PBMCs. These receptors were obtained from a boy aged 2 to 10 in good health and CMV-seronegative. CDR3s include the opening cysteine and the closing phenylalanine or tryptophan. A D gene is named only where the DNA matches it firmly. Only some rows state a clone size, as once, few, many or a class for expanded clones.

size: -; J: TRBJ2-5; V: TRBV30; D: -; length: 13; CDR3: CAWVGGRQEAQYF; DNA: TGTGCCTGGGTCGGGGGACGCCAAGAGGCCCAGTACTTC
size: once; J: TRBJ1-3; V: TRBV4-1; D: -; length: 17; CDR3: CASSQVPVLLSGNTIYF; DNA: TGCGCCAGCAGCCAAGTTCCCGTCCTATTATCTGGAAACACCATATATTTT
size: -; J: TRBJ2-7; V: TRBV29-1; D: TRBD1; length: 12; CDR3: CSGGQGVYEQYF; DNA: TGCAGTGGGGGACAGGGAGTCTACGAGCAGTACTTC
size: -; J: TRBJ1-2; V: TRBV6-1; D: TRBD1; length: 13; CDR3: CASRLTWTGPYTF; DNA: TGTGCCAGCAGGTTAACATGGACAGGGCCCTACACCTTC
size: -; J: TRBJ1-1; V: TRBV10-2; D: -; length: 13; CDR3: CASSVTMNTEAFF; DNA: TGCGCCAGCAGCGTTACTATGAACACTGAAGCTTTCTTT
size: -; J: TRBJ2-7; V: TRBV6-6; D: -; length: 15; CDR3: CASSYPREVSYEQYF; DNA: TGTGCCAGCAGTTACCCAAGGGAGGTGTCCTACGAGCAGTACTTC
size: -; J: TRBJ2-5; V: TRBV30; D: TRBD2; length: 17; CDR3: CAWSPPSSGRAGETQYF; DNA: TGTGCCTGGAGTCCCCCCTCTAGCGGGAGGGCCGGAGAGACCCAGTACTTC
size: -; J: TRBJ1-1; V: TRBV30; D: TRBD1; length: 11; CDR3: CAYDRGTEAFF; DNA: TGTGCGTACGACAGGGGCACTGAAGCTTTCTTT
size: -; J: TRBJ2-1; V: TRBV4-1; D: -; length: 14; CDR3: CASSQGYSNNEQFF; DNA: TGCGCCAGCAGCCAAGGTTATAGCAACAATGAGCAGTTCTTC
size: -; J: TRBJ2-3; V: TRBV6-5; D: -; length: 15; CDR3: CASRSAGAYTDTQYF; DNA: TGTGCCAGCAGGTCCGCGGGGGCCTACACAGATACGCAGTATTTT
size: -; J: TRBJ1-1; V: TRBV5-1; D: TRBD1; length: 16; CDR3: CASSPREGQGDTEAFF; DNA: TGCGCCAGCAGCCCACGGGAAGGACAGGGGGACACTGAAGCTTTCTTT
size: -; J: TRBJ1-1; V: TRBV5-1; D: -; length: 13; CDR3: CASSAEPNTEAFF; DNA: TGCGCCAGCAGCGCGGAGCCGAACACTGAAGCTTTCTTT
size: few; J: TRBJ1-5; V: TRBV6-1; D: -; length: 15; CDR3: CASTKTVAGAQPQHF; DNA: TGTGCCAGCACTAAGACCGTCGCGGGTGCCCAGCCCCAGCATTTT
size: -; J: TRBJ1-1; V: TRBV27; D: TRBD1; length: 14; CDR3: CASSGGQGNTEAFF; DNA: TGTGCCAGCAGTGGGGGACAGGGGAACACTGAAGCTTTCTTT
size: -; J: TRBJ2-3; V: TRBV6-5; D: TRBD2; length: 15; CDR3: CASSYAGGRTDTQYF; DNA: TGTGCCAGCAGTTACGCGGGAGGCCGCACAGATACGCAGTATTTT
size: -; J: TRBJ2-4; V: TRBV11-2; D: TRBD1; length: 16; CDR3: CASSSYITGGKNIQYF; DNA: TGTGCCAGCAGCTCCTACATCACAGGGGGTAAAAACATTCAGTACTTC
size: -; J: TRBJ2-1; V: TRBV7-3; D: TRBD2; length: 14; CDR3: CASNMGGSYNEQFF; DNA: TGTGCCAGCAACATGGGGGGGAGCTACAATGAGCAGTTCTTC
size: -; J: TRBJ1-2; V: TRBV7-8; D: -; length: 15; CDR3: CASSLALHRDYGYTF; DNA: TGTGCCAGCAGCTTAGCGCTTCACCGCGACTATGGCTACACCTTC
size: -; J: TRBJ2-5; V: TRBV6-5; D: -; length: 14; CDR3: CASSPVRGRETQYF; DNA: TGTGCCAGCAGTCCTGTGCGGGGTCGAGAGACCCAGTACTTC
size: -; J: TRBJ2-2; V: TRBV5-1; D: -; length: 14; CDR3: CASSLRLFTGELFF; DNA: TGCGCCAGCAGCCTTCGACTGTTCACCGGGGAGCTGTTTTTT
size: -; J: TRBJ1-1; V: TRBV30; D: -; length: 15; CDR3: CAWSSGQLHIVRAFF; DNA: TGTGCCTGGAGTTCCGGACAGCTGCATATCGTCCGAGCTTTCTTT
size: -; J: TRBJ1-2; V: TRBV5-6; D: -; length: 14; CDR3: CASSLNSGYYGYTF; DNA: TGTGCCAGCAGCCTCAACTCAGGGTATTATGGCTACACCTTC
size: -; J: TRBJ2-2; V: TRBV7-6; D: -; length: 14; CDR3: CASSWETGTGELFF; DNA: TGTGCCAGCAGCTGGGAGACGGGAACCGGGGAGCTGTTTTTT
size: -; J: TRBJ2-1; V: TRBV6-5; D: TRBD2; length: 14; CDR3: CASRVAGEGPEQFF; DNA: TGTGCCAGTAGAGTGGCGGGAGAGGGCCCCGAGCAGTTCTTC
size: -; J: TRBJ2-1; V: TRBV4-1; D: -; length: 16; CDR3: CASSHGKGDPANEQFF; DNA: TGCGCCAGCAGCCATGGGAAGGGGGACCCCGCTAATGAGCAGTTCTTC
size: -; J: TRBJ1-2; V: TRBV2; D: TRBD1; length: 16; CDR3: CASSERTGGRVYGYTF; DNA: TGTGCCAGCAGTGAAAGGACAGGGGGTCGAGTCTATGGCTACACCTTC
size: -; J: TRBJ1-2; V: TRBV19; D: -; length: 15; CDR3: CASSPPIQGYYGYTF; DNA: TGTGCCAGTAGTCCTCCAATACAGGGTTACTATGGCTACACCTTC
size: -; J: TRBJ1-3; V: TRBV10-3; D: -; length: 15; CDR3: CAISESGSLGNTIYF; DNA: TGTGCCATCAGTGAATCAGGGTCCTTAGGAAACACCATATATTTT
size: -; J: TRBJ2-2; V: TRBV9; D: TRBD2; length: 16; CDR3: CASSVATSGDAGELFF; DNA: TGTGCCAGCAGCGTAGCTACTAGCGGGGATGCCGGGGAGCTGTTTTTT
size: -; J: TRBJ1-4; V: TRBV7-9; D: TRBD1; length: 18; CDR3: CASSLAPGQDTTNEKLFF; DNA: TGTGCCAGCAGCTTAGCGCCCGGACAGGACACAACTAATGAAAAACTGTTTTTT
size: few; J: TRBJ1-1; V: TRBV5-1; D: -; length: 14; CDR3: CASSSRGISTEAFF; DNA: TGCGCCAGCAGCAGCAGGGGTATTAGCACTGAAGCTTTCTTT